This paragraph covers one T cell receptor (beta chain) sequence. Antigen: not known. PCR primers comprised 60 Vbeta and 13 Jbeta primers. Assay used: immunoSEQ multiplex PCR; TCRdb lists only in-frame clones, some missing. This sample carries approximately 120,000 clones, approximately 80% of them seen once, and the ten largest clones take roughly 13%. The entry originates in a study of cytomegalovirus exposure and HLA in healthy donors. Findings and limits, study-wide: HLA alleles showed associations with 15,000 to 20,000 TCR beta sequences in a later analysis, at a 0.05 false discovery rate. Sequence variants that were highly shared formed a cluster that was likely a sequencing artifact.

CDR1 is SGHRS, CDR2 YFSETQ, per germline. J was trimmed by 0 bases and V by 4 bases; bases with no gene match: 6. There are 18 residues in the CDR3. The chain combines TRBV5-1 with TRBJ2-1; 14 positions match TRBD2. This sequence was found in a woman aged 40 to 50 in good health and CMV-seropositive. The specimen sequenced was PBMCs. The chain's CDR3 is CASSQGLAGARSYNEQFF. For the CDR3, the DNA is TGCGCCAGCAGCCAGGGACTAGCGGGAGCCCGCTCCTACAATGAGCAGTTCTTC.